Below, one TCR beta chain is given with its context. The junction departs from germline at one end; a sequencing error may be responsible. The CDR3 spans 12 residues. Germline values: CDR1 MNHNY, CDR2 SVGAGI (reference sequence). Libraries were prepared by immunoSEQ multiplex PCR; TCRdb keeps only in-frame clonotypes and omits some of them. This sample has about 12,000 clones; about half occur once, and the top ten carry 10% to 11%. The sample comes from a study of T cell clonotyping in hematopoietic cell transplantation. The receptor was derived from a man aged 45-65 years in good health. Some clones in this sample may be carry-over from other donors' samples. This rearrangement joins TRBV6-6 to TRBJ1-2, with D uncertain. Sequenced input: peripheral blood mononuclear cells. The CDR3 protein is CASSVANYGCTF. The CDR3 DNA is TGTGCCAGCAGTGTCGCTAACTATGGCTGCACCTTC.